A single sample is the source of the 9 T cell receptor beta chains below, sequenced in a study of blood T cell repertoires in COVID-19. Sequencing was performed with immunoSEQ multiplex PCR; in TCRdb, only in-frame clones are kept and a portion is missing. The data contain some 99,000 clones, approximately 90% of them singletons. Sequencing was performed on peripheral blood. These receptors were obtained from a human donor in a cohort sampled during active COVID-19.

V usage is TRBV18 and J usage is TRBJ1-2, with 8 nucleotides matching TRBD1. The ends lost 6 bases at V and 7 bases at J; junction bases unmatched: 13. The CDR3 is made up of 15 amino acids. Germline values: CDR1 KGHSH, CDR2 LQKENI. In nucleotides, the CDR3 is TGTGCCAGCTCGCCATTGGACAGGGCCCTAGGTGGCTACACCTTC. It translates to CASSPLDRALGGYTF.

This rearrangement joins TRBV9 to TRBJ2-1, with 10 bases aligning to TRBD2. CDR1 and CDR2 from the germline V gene are SGDLS and YYNGEE. The CDR3 loop spans 15 amino acids. J was trimmed by 4 bases and V by 4 bases; bases with no gene match: 5. CDR3 loop: CASSFGLAAYNEQFF. CDR3 nucleotides: TGTGCCAGCAGCTTCGGACTAGCGGCGTACAATGAGCAGTTCTTC.

The chain couples TRBV7-2 to TRBJ2-7, with 9 bases that match TRBD2. V dropped 5 bases and J dropped 2; count of bases not matched to a gene: 7. Looked up from germline, CDR1 is SGHTA and CDR2 is FQGNSA. The CDR3 runs to 15 residues. CDR3 residues: CASSNSGGKAYEQYF. The CDR3 DNA reads TGTGCCAGCAGCAATAGCGGGGGCAAGGCCTACGAGCAGTACTTC.

The chain carries TRBV5-5 and TRBJ1-2; D may be TRBD1 (6 bases). V was clipped by 4 bases and J by 2 bases, with 9 bases between them. The CDR3 extends over 13 amino acids. Germline CDR1 and CDR2: SGHKS and YYEKEE (reference sequence). CDR3 sequence (DNA): TGTGCCAGCAGCCCACAGGGAAACTATGGCTACACCTTC. This gives the protein CASSPQGNYGYTF. Looking up the rest from reference TRBV5-5 and TRBJ1-2 gives the full variable domain: DAGVTQSPTHLIKTRGQQVTLRCSPISGHKSVSWYQQVLGQGPQFIFQYYEKEERGRGNFPDRFSARQFPNYSSELNVNALLLGDSALYLCASSPQGNYGYTFGSGTRLTVV.

The chain is built from TRBV4-1 and TRBJ2-1, with D possibly matching TRBD2 (6 bases). Trimming removed 0 bases from V and 0 bases from J, with 9 bases in between. CDR3 length: 16 amino acids. Germline CDR1 reads MGHRA; CDR2 reads YSYEKL. The CDR3 DNA reads as TGCGCCAGCAGCCAAGACCGGGGGAACTCCTACAATGAGCAGTTCTTC. It specifies CASSQDRGNSYNEQFF.

This clone came up once. The V gene is TRBV6-1, the J gene TRBJ1-2; D is undetermined. The CDR3 is made up of 16 amino acids. Germline V lookup: CDR1 MNHNS, CDR2 SASEGT. V was cut by 4 bases and J by 7 bases, with 22 bases left in between. CDR3 sequence (DNA): TGTGCCAGCAGTGCTGAGCGGGCATCGGGCTATCGTGGCTACACCTTC. Its translation: CASSAERASGYRGYTF.

V and J are TRBV7-3 and TRBJ2-7; TRBD2 agrees at 10 bases. Looked up from germline, CDR1 is SGHTA and CDR2 is FQGTGA. The CDR3 is made up of 13 amino acids. The V and J ends lost 2 bases and 11 bases, in that order; junction bases with no gene match: 6. DNA for the CDR3: TGTGCCAGCAGCTTAGGGGCTAGCGGGAGTAAGTACTTC. Translation gives CASSLGASGSKYF.

This rearrangement joins TRBV21-1 to TRBJ2-2; TRBD1 was called by the table and not checked on the DNA. TRBV21-1 is described as a pseudogene. This CDR3 region has 15 residues. The CDR3 loop reads CASSKVGTYTGELFF. The CDR3 DNA follows: TGTGCCAGCAGCAAAGTTGGCACGTACACCGGGGAGCTGTTTTTT.

The rearrangement uses TRBV21-1 and TRBJ1-1; TRBD1 is the table's D call, not checked against the DNA. TRBV21-1 is a known pseudogene. The CDR3 is 15 amino acids. The CDR3 DNA reads TGTGCCAGCAGCAAAATGACAGGGGGGTTGACTGAAGCTTTCTTT. Translated: CASSKMTGGLTEAFF.